This entry lists 27 T cell receptor beta chains sequenced from one sample in a study of blood T cell repertoires in COVID-19. Clones were sequenced by immunoSEQ multiplex PCR, and TCRdb holds only the in-frame ones, with some missing. The sample has 90,000 to 100,000 clones, 89% seen once. Specimen: peripheral blood. These receptors all stem from a man aged 45-60 years with COVID-19, enrolled during active disease.

The V and J genes are TRBV27 and TRBJ1-4, with 9 bases fitting TRBD1. Germline V CDR1 and CDR2: MNHEY, SMNVEV (reference sequence). V shed 0 bases, J shed 7 bases, and the junction held 3 bases outside the gene matches. This CDR3 spans 15 amino acids. The CDR3 sequence: CASSLSGTGPEKLFF. The DNA for the CDR3 is TGTGCCAGCAGTTTATCTGGGACAGGGCCTGAAAAACTGTTTTTT.

The chain carries TRBV5-1 and TRBJ1-1; the D is unclear. The germline gives CDR1 SGHRS, CDR2 YFSETQ. V gave up 1 base and J gave up 5 bases, with 12 bases separating them. CDR3 length: 14 residues. In nucleotides, the CDR3 is TGCGCCAGCAGCTTGTCCGGGGAGGGAACTGAAGCTTTCTTT. It translates to CASSLSGEGTEAFF.

This clone has a single count. V gene TRBV28 combines with J gene TRBJ2-2; TRBD1 aligns across 7 bases. V shed 6 bases and J 6 bases; nucleotides not matched to a gene: 7. The CDR3 loop spans 14 amino acids. The V gene's germline CDR1 is MDHEN and CDR2 SYDVKM. The CDR3: CASRAQGFAGELFF. CDR3 coding DNA: TGTGCCAGCAGGGCACAGGGGTTCGCCGGGGAGCTGTTTTTT.

This clone has at least ten counts. The chain joins TRBV28 to TRBJ1-5; D remains ambiguous. This CDR3 spans 14 amino acids. The V and J ends lost 4 bases and 6 bases respectively, with 13 bases between them. The germline gives CDR1 MDHEN, CDR2 SYDVKM. Written as DNA, the CDR3 is TGTGCCAGCAGTTCACCGGGGTTGGGTCAGCCCCAGCATTTT. Its translation: CASSSPGLGQPQHF.

The chain combines TRBV12-5 with TRBJ1-3; D is unresolved. The CDR3 length is 13 residues. V lost 7 bases and J lost 2, with 9 bases in between. Germline CDR1 reads LGHNT; CDR2 reads FRNRAP. Written as DNA, the CDR3 is TGTGCTAGTGCCGGGGAGGCTGGAAACACCATATATTTT. This gives the protein CASAGEAGNTIYF. The full variable domain, completed using reference TRBV12-5 and TRBJ1-3, is DARVTQTPRHKVTEMGQEVTMRCQPILGHNTVFWYRQTMMQGLELLAYFRNRAPLDDSGMPKDRFSAEMPDATLATLKIQPSEPRDSAVYFCASAGEAGNTIYFGEGSWLTVV.

The chain is built from TRBV11-2 and TRBJ2-3; D unresolved. Germline-derived CDR1 and CDR2 are SGHAT and FQNNGV. V was shortened by 4 bases and J by 6 bases, with 8 bases between the two germline ends. This CDR3 spans 12 amino acids. This CDR3 reads CASSSGWDTQYF. CDR3 coding DNA: TGTGCCAGCAGCTCCGGGTGGGATACGCAGTATTTT.

This clone was counted between two and nine times. The genes are TRBV2 and TRBJ2-1; tentative D call: TRBD1 (5 bases). The CDR3 loop spans 15 amino acids. V lost 4 bases and J lost 2, with 12 bases in between. CDR1 is SNHLY and CDR2 is FYNNEI in the germline V gene. The CDR3 is CASSGQGNPYNEQFF. The CDR3, as DNA: TGTGCCAGCAGTGGCCAGGGAAATCCCTACAATGAGCAGTTCTTC.

The CDR3 DNA follows: TGTGCCAGCTCGTCGGGACAGCCTACCTACGAGCAGTACTTC. It yields the protein CASSSGQPTYEQYF. The V call is TRBV18, the J call TRBJ2-7; TRBD1 matches 7 bases. CDR3 size: 14 residues. Losses at the gene ends were 6 bases for V and 2 bases for J; bases not matched to a gene: 7. Per the germline V gene, CDR1 is KGHSH and CDR2 is LQKENI.

This chain joins TRBV5-1 and TRBJ1-1; possibly TRBD1 for D (6 bases). V dropped 6 bases and J dropped 0 bases, with 12 bases sitting between them. CDR1 and CDR2 (germline): SGHRS, YFSETQ. The CDR3 totals 14 residues. The CDR3 is CASKDSSMNTEAFF. In DNA, the CDR3 is TGCGCCAGCAAGGACAGTAGCATGAACACTGAAGCTTTCTTT.

The chain joins TRBV5-4 to TRBJ2-5, with TRBD1 matching over 8 bases. The CDR3 totals 14 residues. The germline V gene has CDR1 SGHNT and CDR2 YYREEE (reference sequence). The V gene end was trimmed by 5 bases and the J gene end by 5 bases; junction bases not matched to a gene: 8. In nucleotides, the CDR3 is TGTGCCAGCAGTTCCCGTCAGGGGGCCGAGACCCAGTACTTC. Translation gives CASSSRQGAETQYF.

This clone was observed a single time. V and J are TRBV21-1 and TRBJ1-2; TRBD1, the D gene given by the table, was not confirmed from the DNA. TRBV21-1 is flagged as a pseudogene. CDR3 size: 15 residues. This CDR3 is CASSKVWDRGQGYTF. The CDR3 DNA reads as TGTGCCAGCAGCAAAGTGTGGGACAGGGGCCAAGGCTACACCTTC.

The CDR3 reads CASSLGQGIEQFF. Here the CDR3 DNA reads TGTGCCAGCAGTTTAGGACAGGGGATTGAGCAGTTCTTC. The chain uses TRBV12-3 or TRBV12-4 and TRBJ2-1, with 8 bases matching TRBD1. V shed 1 base, J shed 9 bases, and the junction held 2 bases outside the gene matches. This CDR3 has 13 residues.

This chain uses TRBV3-1 (or the pseudogene TRBV3-2) with TRBJ2-1; 13 bases fit TRBD2. The V gene end was trimmed by 1 base and the J gene end by 2 bases; junction bases not matched to a gene: 8. Per the germline V gene, CDR1 is LGHDT and CDR2 is YNNKEL (reference sequence). CDR3 length: 19 amino acids. This CDR3 is CASSQVLAGGPPPYNEQFF. DNA of the CDR3: TGTGCCAGCAGCCAAGTACTAGCGGGGGGGCCCCCCCCCTACAATGAGCAGTTCTTC.

This clone was counted between two and nine times. A read error may produce the germline difference seen at one junction end. V is TRBV7-7 and J is TRBJ2-2, with D maybe TRBD2 (6 bases). CDR1 is SSHAT, CDR2 FNYEAQ, per germline (reference sequence). The CDR3 has 17 residues. The CDR3 nucleotides read TGTGCTAGCAGCTTGATGGCGGGGAGGAGCAACACCGGGGAGCTGTTTTTT. Encoded protein: CASSLMAGRSNTGELFF.

J is TRBJ2-3 and V is TRBV24-1, with D possibly matching TRBD1 (8 bases). Trimming cost V 5 bases and J 2 bases, with 19 bases left between them. The CDR3 is made up of 17 amino acids. Germline V gives CDR1 KGHDR, CDR2 SFDVKD. The CDR3 spells CATSAPAQGGYTDTQYF. The CDR3, as DNA: TGTGCCACCAGTGCTCCGGCACAGGGGGGGTACACAGATACGCAGTATTTT.

The rearrangement uses TRBV7-5 and TRBJ2-3; the table gives TRBD2 as D, unverified against the DNA. TRBV7-5 is a documented pseudogene. This CDR3 region has 17 residues. CDR3 amino acids: CARSPEGGASGTDTQYF. For the CDR3, the DNA is TGTGCCAGAAGCCCGGAGGGGGGGGCGTCAGGTACAGATACGCAGTATTTT.

In its sample, this clone was seen a few times. The J gene is TRBJ1-5, the V gene TRBV19, with D perhaps TRBD1 (6 bases). Germline V gene data show CDR1 as LNHDA and CDR2 as SQIVND (reference sequence). Trimming cost V 4 bases and J 0 bases, with 16 bases left between them. The CDR3 is 17 residues long. The CDR3 sequence is CASSNPKGQYSNQPQHF. Here the CDR3 DNA reads TGTGCCAGTAGTAATCCCAAAGGACAGTATAGCAATCAGCCCCAGCATTTT.

The genes are TRBV19 and TRBJ1-5, with TRBD1 as a possible D gene (6 bases). Germline V CDR1 and CDR2: LNHDA, SQIVND (reference sequence). V was shortened by 5 bases and J by 7 bases, with 12 bases between the two germline ends. The length of the CDR3 is 13 residues. The CDR3 region is CASSWGLRQPQHF. Here the CDR3 DNA reads TGTGCCAGTAGTTGGGGGCTTAGGCAGCCCCAGCATTTT.

This clone showed up just once. The genes are TRBV18 and TRBJ1-2; unclear D gene. The CDR3 is 14 amino acids. V lost 0 bases and J lost 7, with 12 bases in between. Germline CDR1 reads KGHSH; CDR2 reads LQKENI. This chain's CDR3 is CASSPPVRLRGYTF. In DNA, the CDR3 is TGTGCCAGCTCACCACCGGTCCGATTGCGTGGCTACACCTTC.

The table lists this clone with a count of one. The chain is built from TRBV15 and TRBJ1-6; TRBD1 might be the D (5 bases). With 0 bases removed from V and 14 bases from J, the gap between germline ends came to 17 bases. Germline CDR1 and CDR2: LNHNV and YYDKDF (reference sequence). The CDR3 consists of 15 residues. The CDR3 reads CATSRDRGRSHTLHF. The DNA for the CDR3 is TGTGCCACCAGCAGAGATAGGGGAAGATCTCATACCCTCCACTTT.

This rearrangement joins TRBV28 to TRBJ2-7, with TRBD1 matching over 8 bases. Germline CDR1 reads MDHEN; CDR2 reads SYDVKM. Trimming took 7 bases from V and 9 from J; bases not matched to a gene: 14. CDR3 length equals 14 residues. CDR3 in amino acids: CASTQPGQALRQYF. In nucleotides, the CDR3 is TGTGCCAGCACACAACCGGGACAGGCGCTTCGGCAGTACTTC.

The chain couples TRBV5-1 to TRBJ2-5, with D hard to call. Trimming pared 0 bases from V and 4 bases from J, leaving 19 bases between. The CDR3 covers 17 residues. Germline V lookup: CDR1 SGHRS, CDR2 YFSETQ. In nucleotides, the CDR3 is TGCGCCAGCAGCTTGGAAGTCCGTGACAACCTGCGAGAGACCCAGTACTTC. It translates to CASSLEVRDNLRETQYF.

The CDR3 is CASSFPRDKRTDTQYF. CDR3 nucleotide sequence: TGTGCCAGCAGCTTCCCACGGGACAAACGCACAGATACGCAGTATTTT. The chain links TRBV11-2 to TRBJ2-3; the D gene is possibly TRBD1 (6 bases). Trimming stripped 3 bases from V and 1 base from J, with 14 bases between. The CDR3 spans 16 residues. The germline gives CDR1 SGHAT, CDR2 FQNNGV. The full variable domain, its missing parts supplied by reference TRBV11-2 and TRBJ2-3, is EAGVAQSPRYKIIEKRQSVAFWCNPISGHATLYWYQQILGQGPKLLIQFQNNGVVDDSQLPKDRFSAERLKGVDSTLKIQPAKLEDSAVYLCASSFPRDKRTDTQYFGPGTRLTVL.

The rearrangement links TRBV6-2 or TRBV6-3 to TRBJ1-5; maybe TRBD1 (5 bases). Germline V CDR1 and CDR2: MNHEY, SVGEGT. The CDR3 runs to 18 residues. Trimming removed 7 bases at V and 0 bases at J, with 22 bases between. The CDR3 loop reads CASNPTTPDRISNQPQHF. The CDR3 DNA reads as TGTGCCAGCAACCCCACTACTCCCGACAGAATTAGCAATCAGCCCCAGCATTTT.

The J gene is TRBJ1-3, the V gene TRBV7-9; the match to TRBD1 covers 8 bases. V was clipped by 4 bases and J by 0 bases; unmatched bases: 11. Germline CDR1 and CDR2: SEHNR and FQNEAQ (reference sequence). The CDR3 contains 18 residues. CDR3 DNA sequence: TGTGCCAGCAGCTACCCCGGGACAGGCGATTACTCTGGAAACACCATATATTTT. This translates into CASSYPGTGDYSGNTIYF.

This clone was counted once. The chain links TRBV6-1 to TRBJ1-5, with 9 bases lining up with TRBD1. V lost 4 bases, J lost 3 bases, and 7 bases stayed unmatched. Germline CDR1 is MNHNS and CDR2 is SASEGT. CDR3 length: 16 residues. The CDR3 nucleotides are TGTGCCAGCAGTGGGCCCGGGACAGGGCCCAATCAGCCCCAGCATTTT. This encodes CASSGPGTGPNQPQHF.

This chain joins TRBV7-2 and TRBJ2-7; D is uncertain. This CDR3 has 13 residues. V lost 1 base, J lost 3 bases, and 7 bases lay in between. The germline V gene encodes CDR1 SGHTA and CDR2 FQGNSA. Here the CDR3 reads CASSLGSDYEQYF. CDR3 in DNA: TGTGCCAGCAGCTTAGGCTCAGACTACGAGCAGTACTTC.